The 10 T cell receptor beta chains below come from one sample, sequenced in a study of T cell clusters in autoimmune cytopenias. Multiplex touch-down PCR amplified TRB using TRB-A and TRB-B pools in one tube. One entry per CDR3 protein, without DNA, is what TCRdb gives after re-calling the multiplex PCR reads. The sample has a few thousand distinct CDR3 sequences. TRB amplification used approximately 250 ng of peripheral blood genomic DNA. These data also featured in a second study, about T cell repertoires in aging, cancer and after chemotherapy.

The sequencing input was peripheral blood. The source of these receptors is a human donor in good health.

V gene TRBV19 combines with J gene TRBJ1-5. CDR1 LNHDA and CDR2 SQIVND come from the germline V gene (reference sequence). This CDR3 has 13 amino acids. The CDR3 sequence: CASSIDHIQPQHF.

The V and J genes are TRBV6-2 or TRBV6-3 and TRBJ2-3. Germline CDR1 is MNHEY and CDR2 is SVGEGT. The CDR3 loop spans 17 amino acids. CDR3 sequence reads: CASSLGVGSEGTDTQYF.

The chain combines TRBV4-2 with TRBJ2-2; there is no DNA to check the TCRdb D call of TRBD2. The CDR3 sequence is 16 residues long. Germline lookup yields CDR1 LGHNA and CDR2 YNFKEQ. CDR3 sequence: CASSPTSGSGSGELFF.

The gene calls are TRBV19 and TRBJ2-5; the TCRdb D gene call, TRBD1, has no DNA to confirm it. The CDR3 runs to 16 residues. Germline CDR1 reads LNHDA; CDR2 reads SQIVND (reference sequence). The CDR3 here is CASSFTGQFQAETQYF.

The gene calls are TRBV6-2 or TRBV6-3 and TRBJ2-3; there is no DNA to check the TCRdb D call of TRBD1. The length of the CDR3 is 14 residues. CDR1 and CDR2 from the germline V gene are MNHEY and SVGEGT. This chain's CDR3 is CASRDAGRGDTQYF.

The CDR3 region is CATSRVSKRADTQYF. V usage is TRBV6-5 and J usage is TRBJ2-3. This CDR3 region has 15 residues. Germline values: CDR1 MNHEY, CDR2 SVGAGI.

The chain is built from TRBV27 and TRBJ1-6; no DNA is available, so the TRBD1 call from TCRdb remains unchecked. Looked up from germline, CDR1 is MNHEY and CDR2 is SMNVEV (reference sequence). This CDR3 contains 15 residues. The CDR3 region is CASSRFTGSNSPLHF.

The chain recombines TRBV6-5 with TRBJ2-7; TCRdb's D call of TRBD1 is untestable without DNA. The CDR3 covers 14 residues. Germline V gene data show CDR1 as MNHEY and CDR2 as SVGAGI. The CDR3 region is CASSYSGVSYEQYF.

This sequence joins TRBV6-2 or TRBV6-3 and TRBJ2-6. Germline values: CDR1 MNHEY, CDR2 SVGEGT. The CDR3 totals 17 residues. The chain's CDR3 is CASSETTHTAGANVLTF.

This clonotype shows up as medium-sized by frequency. The genes are TRBV19 and TRBJ2-7; as DNA is missing, the TRBD1 call by TCRdb cannot be tested. Germline assignment: CDR1 LNHDA and CDR2 SQIVND (reference sequence). The CDR3 is 12 residues long. This chain's CDR3 is CASSTGGLEQYF. The complete variable domain, with remaining parts taken from reference TRBV19 and TRBJ2-7, reads DGGITQSPKYLFRKEGQNVTLSCEQNLNHDAMYWYRQDPGQGLRLIYYSQIVNDFQKGDIAEGYSVSREKKESFPLTVTSAQKNPTAFYLCASSTGGLEQYFGPGTRLTVT.